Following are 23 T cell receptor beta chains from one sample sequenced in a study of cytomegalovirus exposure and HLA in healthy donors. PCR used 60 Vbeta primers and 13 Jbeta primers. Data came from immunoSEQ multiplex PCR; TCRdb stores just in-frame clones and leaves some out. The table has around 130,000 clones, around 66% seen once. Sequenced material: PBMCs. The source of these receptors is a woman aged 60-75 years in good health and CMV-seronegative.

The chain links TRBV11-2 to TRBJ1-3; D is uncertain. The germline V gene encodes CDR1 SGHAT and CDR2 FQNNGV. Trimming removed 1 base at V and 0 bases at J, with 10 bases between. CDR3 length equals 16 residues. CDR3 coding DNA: TGTGCCAGCAGCTTAGGCACCCTGAGCTCTGGAAACACCATATATTTT. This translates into CASSLGTLSSGNTIYF.

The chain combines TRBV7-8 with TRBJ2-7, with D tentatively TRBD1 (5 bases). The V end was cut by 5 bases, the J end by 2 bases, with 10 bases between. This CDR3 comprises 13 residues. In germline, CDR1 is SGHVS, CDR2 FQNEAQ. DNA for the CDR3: TGTGCCAGCAGCGTCGGACAAACCTACGAGCAGTACTTC. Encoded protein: CASSVGQTYEQYF.

The CDR3 DNA reads as TGCGCCAGCAGCTTGGCCCGGAGGGGCGGCGGGGAGCTGTTTTTT. This sequence encodes CASSLARRGGGELFF. The chain carries TRBV5-1 and TRBJ2-2; possibly TRBD2 for D (6 bases). Trimming stripped 0 bases from V and 7 bases from J, with 13 bases between. This CDR3 is built from 15 residues. The V gene's germline CDR1 is SGHRS and CDR2 YFSETQ.

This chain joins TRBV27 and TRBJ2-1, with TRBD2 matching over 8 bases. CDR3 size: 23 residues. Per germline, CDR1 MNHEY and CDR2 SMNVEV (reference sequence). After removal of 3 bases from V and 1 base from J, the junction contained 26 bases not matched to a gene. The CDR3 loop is CASSLSHRLPAGGRPASYNEQFF. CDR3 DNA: TGTGCCAGCAGTTTGTCCCACCGCCTTCCGGCGGGAGGCCGACCTGCTTCCTACAATGAGCAGTTCTTC.

In DNA, the CDR3 is TGTGCCAGTAGTATATTCCCCACAGGGGGGAATAACTATGGCTACACCTTC. This sequence encodes CASSIFPTGGNNYGYTF. The chain employs TRBV19 and TRBJ1-2, with 8 bases aligning to TRBD1. Trimming took 2 bases from V and 1 from J; bases not matched to a gene: 9. The CDR3 is made up of 17 amino acids. Germline V CDR1 and CDR2: LNHDA, SQIVND (reference sequence).

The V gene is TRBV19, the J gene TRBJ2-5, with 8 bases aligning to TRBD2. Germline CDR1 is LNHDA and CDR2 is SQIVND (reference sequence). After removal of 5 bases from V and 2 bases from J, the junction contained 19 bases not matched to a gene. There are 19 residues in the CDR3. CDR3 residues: CASSRGGRGWAFEQETQYF. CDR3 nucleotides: TGTGCCAGTAGTCGGGGGGGCAGGGGTTGGGCTTTCGAACAAGAGACCCAGTACTTC.

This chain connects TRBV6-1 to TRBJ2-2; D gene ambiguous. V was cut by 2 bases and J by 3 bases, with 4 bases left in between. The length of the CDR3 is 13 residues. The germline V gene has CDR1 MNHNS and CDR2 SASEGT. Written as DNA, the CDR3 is TGTGCCAGCAGTGAAATCTACACCGGGGAGCTGTTTTTT. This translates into CASSEIYTGELFF.

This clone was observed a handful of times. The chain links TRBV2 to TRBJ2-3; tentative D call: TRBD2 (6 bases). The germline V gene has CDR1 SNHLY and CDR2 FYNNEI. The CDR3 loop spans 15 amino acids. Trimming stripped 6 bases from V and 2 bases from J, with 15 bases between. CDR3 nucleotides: TGTGCCAGCAGCGCCAATCCGGGACTCACAGATACGCAGTATTTT. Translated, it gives CASSANPGLTDTQYF.

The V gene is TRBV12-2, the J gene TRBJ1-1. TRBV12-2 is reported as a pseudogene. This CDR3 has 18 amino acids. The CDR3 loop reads CASRLRVAGILWNTEAFF. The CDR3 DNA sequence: TGTGCAAGTCGCTTAAGGGTAGCGGGGATTTTATGGAACACTGAAGCTTTCTTT.

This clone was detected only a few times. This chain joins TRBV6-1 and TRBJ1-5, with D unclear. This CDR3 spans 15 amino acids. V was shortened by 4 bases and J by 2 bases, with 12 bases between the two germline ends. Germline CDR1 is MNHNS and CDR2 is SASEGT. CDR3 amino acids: CASSGTSLGNQPQHF. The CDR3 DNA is TGTGCCAGCAGTGGAACGAGTCTGGGCAATCAGCCCCAGCATTTT.

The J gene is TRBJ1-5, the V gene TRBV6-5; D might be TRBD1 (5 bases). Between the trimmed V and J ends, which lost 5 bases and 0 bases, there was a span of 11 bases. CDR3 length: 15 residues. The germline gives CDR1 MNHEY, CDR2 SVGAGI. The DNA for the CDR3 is TGTGCCAGCAGTGCGGGACGGACTAGCAATCAGCCCCAGCATTTT. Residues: CASSAGRTSNQPQHF.

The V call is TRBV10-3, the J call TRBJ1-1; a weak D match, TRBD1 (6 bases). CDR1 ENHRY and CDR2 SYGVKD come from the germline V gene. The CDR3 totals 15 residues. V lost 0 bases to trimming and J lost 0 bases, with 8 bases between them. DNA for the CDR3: TGTGCCATCAGTGAGTCGAGGGGGTTGAACACTGAAGCTTTCTTT. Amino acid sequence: CAISESRGLNTEAFF.

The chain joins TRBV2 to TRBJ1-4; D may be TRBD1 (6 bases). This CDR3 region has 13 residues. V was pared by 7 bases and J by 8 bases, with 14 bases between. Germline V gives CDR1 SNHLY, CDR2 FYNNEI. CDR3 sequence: CASIEGVGEKLFF. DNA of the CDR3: TGTGCCAGCATAGAGGGGGTGGGGGAAAAACTGTTTTTT.

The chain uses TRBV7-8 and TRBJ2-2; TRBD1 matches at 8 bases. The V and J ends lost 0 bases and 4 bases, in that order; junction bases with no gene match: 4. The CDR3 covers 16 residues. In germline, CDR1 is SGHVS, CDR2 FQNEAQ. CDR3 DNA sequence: TGTGCCAGCAGCTTAGCGCGAACAGGGGGCACCGGGGAGCTGTTTTTT. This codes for CASSLARTGGTGELFF.

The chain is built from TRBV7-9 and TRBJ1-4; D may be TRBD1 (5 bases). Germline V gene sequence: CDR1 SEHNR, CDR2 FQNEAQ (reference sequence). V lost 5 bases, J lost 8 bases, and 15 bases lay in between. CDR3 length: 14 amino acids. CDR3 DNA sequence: TGTGCCAGCAGCGCGAGAGGCGGGACCGAAAAACTGTTTTTT. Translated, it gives CASSARGGTEKLFF.

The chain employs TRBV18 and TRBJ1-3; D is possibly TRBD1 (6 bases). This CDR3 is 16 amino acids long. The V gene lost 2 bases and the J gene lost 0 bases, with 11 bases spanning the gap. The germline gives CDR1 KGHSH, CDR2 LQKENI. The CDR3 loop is CASSPRTESSGNTIYF. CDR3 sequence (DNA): TGTGCCAGCTCACCAAGGACAGAAAGCTCTGGAAACACCATATATTTT.

The CDR3 protein is CASSLVSSGNYNEQFF. The DNA for the CDR3 is TGTGCCAGCAGCTTAGTTTCTAGCGGGAACTACAATGAGCAGTTCTTC. This chain joins TRBV7-2 and TRBJ2-1; TRBD2 matches 9 bases. J lost 3 bases, V lost 1 base, and 4 bases had no gene match. Germline CDR1 and CDR2: SGHTA and FQGNSA. This CDR3 has 16 amino acids. Complete variable domain (other parts from reference TRBV7-2 and TRBJ2-1): GAGVSQSPSNKVTEKGKDVELRCDPISGHTALYWYRQSLGQGLEFLIYFQGNSAPDKSGLPSDRFSAERTGGSVSTLTIQRTQQEDSAVYLCASSLVSSGNYNEQFFGPGTRLTVL.

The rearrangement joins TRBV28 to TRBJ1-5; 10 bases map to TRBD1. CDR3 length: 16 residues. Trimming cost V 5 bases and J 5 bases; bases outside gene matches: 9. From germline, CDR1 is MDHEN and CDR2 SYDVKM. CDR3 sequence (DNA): TGTGCCAGCAGTAACTGGGACAGGGGAAGGGATCAGCCCCAGCATTTT. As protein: CASSNWDRGRDQPQHF.

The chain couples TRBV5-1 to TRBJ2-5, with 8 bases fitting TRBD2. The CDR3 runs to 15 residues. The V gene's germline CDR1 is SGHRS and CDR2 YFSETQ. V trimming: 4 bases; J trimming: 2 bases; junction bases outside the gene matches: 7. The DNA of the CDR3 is TGCGCCAGCAGCCTGTTAGCGGGGCCTCAAGAGACCCAGTACTTC. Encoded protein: CASSLLAGPQETQYF.

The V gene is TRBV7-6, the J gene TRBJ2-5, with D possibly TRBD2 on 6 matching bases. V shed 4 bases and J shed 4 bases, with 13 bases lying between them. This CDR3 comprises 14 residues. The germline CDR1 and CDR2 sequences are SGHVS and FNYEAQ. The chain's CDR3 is CASSSDYGRETQYF. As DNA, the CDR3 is TGTGCCAGCAGCTCGGACTATGGGCGAGAGACCCAGTACTTC.

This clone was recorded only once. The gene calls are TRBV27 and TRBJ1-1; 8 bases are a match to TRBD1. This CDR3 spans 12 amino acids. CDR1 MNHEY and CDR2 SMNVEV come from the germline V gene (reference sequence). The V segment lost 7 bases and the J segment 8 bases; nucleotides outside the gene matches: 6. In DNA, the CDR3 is TGTGCCAGCAAAACCTCAGGGGGCGAAGCTTTCTTT. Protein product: CASKTSGGEAFF.

The CDR3 DNA reads as TGCGCCAGCAGCATGACAGGGGGAATGGGAGAGACCCAGTACTTC. Its translation: CASSMTGGMGETQYF. The chain uses TRBV5-1 and TRBJ2-5; 9 bases map to TRBD1. V lost 4 bases to trimming and J lost 4 bases; unmatched junction nucleotides: 8. The CDR3 sequence is 15 residues long. Germline V gene sequence: CDR1 SGHRS, CDR2 YFSETQ.

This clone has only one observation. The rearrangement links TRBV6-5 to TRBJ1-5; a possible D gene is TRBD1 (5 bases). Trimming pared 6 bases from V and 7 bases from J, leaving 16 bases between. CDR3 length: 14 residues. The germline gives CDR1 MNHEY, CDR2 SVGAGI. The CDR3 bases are TGTGCCAGCAGCCTGGGGCCCCAGGGCCAGCCCCAGCATTTT. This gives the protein CASSLGPQGQPQHF.